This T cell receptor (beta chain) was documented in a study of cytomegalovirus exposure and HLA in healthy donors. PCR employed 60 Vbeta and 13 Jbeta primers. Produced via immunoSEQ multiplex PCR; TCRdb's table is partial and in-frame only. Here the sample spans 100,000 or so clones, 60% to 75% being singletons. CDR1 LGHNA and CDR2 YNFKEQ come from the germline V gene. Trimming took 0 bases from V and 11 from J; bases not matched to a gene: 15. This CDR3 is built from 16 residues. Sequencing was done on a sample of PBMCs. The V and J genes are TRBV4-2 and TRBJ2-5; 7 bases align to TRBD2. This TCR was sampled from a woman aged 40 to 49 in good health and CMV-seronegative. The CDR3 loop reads CASSQDRGTTVGEQYF. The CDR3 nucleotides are TGTGCCAGCAGCCAAGATCGGGGGACTACCGTAGGTGAGCAGTACTTC.